A selection of T cell receptor beta chains follows, all from one sample in a study of cytomegalovirus exposure and HLA in healthy donors. Generated by immunoSEQ multiplex PCR, the TCRdb table keeps only in-frame clones and is missing some. The data contain over 80,000 clones, over 75% of them singletons. Sequenced input: PBMCs. The receptor set was obtained from a man aged 35 to 55 in good health and CMV-seropositive. Both conserved end residues are part of each CDR3. The D gene is left open where the match is weak. Expanded clones get a size class; other rows say once, few or many, or leave the size out.

D gene	clone size	V gene	J gene	CDR3 protein	CDR3 DNA
TRBD1	-	TRBV7-6	TRBJ2-2	CASSPWTGGKSGELFF	TGTGCCAGCAGCCCCTGGACAGGGGGCAAATCGGGGGAGCTGTTTTTT
TRBD2	-	TRBV5-1	TRBJ2-3	CASSLEAGGLTDTQYF	TGCGCCAGCAGCTTGGAAGCGGGGGGGCTGACAGATACGCAGTATTTT
-	once	TRBV4-1	TRBJ2-1	CASSQETRQNSYNEQFF	TGCGCCAGCAGCCAAGAGACCCGACAGAACTCCTACAATGAGCAGTTCTTC
TRBD2	-	TRBV7-3	TRBJ2-2	CASSPGGVELFF	TGTGCCAGCAGCCCGGGGGGTGTTGAGCTGTTTTTT
-	-	TRBV5-4	TRBJ1-1	CASTWGRVAFF	TGTGCCAGCACTTGGGGCCGGGTAGCTTTCTTT
TRBD1	-	TRBV27	TRBJ2-3	CASRWTGMADTQYF	TGTGCCAGCAGGTGGACAGGGATGGCAGATACGCAGTATTTT
TRBD1	-	TRBV29-1	TRBJ2-3	CSVDGDRFSDTQYF	TGCAGCGTTGATGGGGACAGGTTCTCAGATACGCAGTATTTT
TRBD1	few	TRBV5-6	TRBJ1-1	CASSHRDRVPEAFF	TGTGCCAGCAGCCACCGGGACAGGGTCCCTGAAGCTTTCTTT
-	-	TRBV27	TRBJ1-4	CASSPGLATNEKLFF	TGTGCCAGCAGTCCCGGACTTGCAACTAATGAAAAACTGTTTTTT
-	-	TRBV5-4	TRBJ2-4	CASSPSPGKNIQYF	TGTGCCAGCAGCCCCTCCCCAGGCAAAAACATTCAGTACTTC
TRBD2	-	TRBV6-1	TRBJ2-2	CASSTSGGYTGELFF	TGTGCCAGCAGTACTAGCGGGGGGTACACCGGGGAGCTGTTTTTT
-	-	TRBV19	TRBJ1-5	CASRKGRASNQPQHF	TGTGCCAGTCGGAAGGGGAGGGCAAGCAATCAGCCCCAGCATTTT
-	-	TRBV11-2	TRBJ2-7	CASSSNAYEQYF	TGTGCCAGCAGCTCTAATGCCTACGAGCAGTACTTC
TRBD2	-	TRBV10-3	TRBJ2-1	CAISEPTSGSNNEQFF	TGTGCCATCAGTGAGCCGACTAGCGGGAGTAACAATGAGCAGTTCTTC
TRBD2	-	TRBV11-2	TRBJ2-5	CASSRGSSMSETQYF	TGTGCCAGCAGTCGCGGGAGTTCGATGAGCGAGACCCAGTACTTC
TRBD1	-	TRBV9	TRBJ1-2	CASSPWGTGHGYTF	TGTGCCAGCAGCCCCTGGGGGACAGGCCATGGCTACACCTTC
TRBD1	-	TRBV19	TRBJ2-3	CASSSSRQGRSDTQYF	TGTGCCAGTAGCTCCTCTAGACAGGGCCGGTCAGATACGCAGTATTTT
-	-	TRBV27	TRBJ1-6	CASSFLELGSPLHF	TGTGCCAGCAGTTTTTTAGAGCTCGGGTCACCCCTCCACTTT
TRBD2	-	TRBV27	TRBJ2-3	CASSAGGRDTQYF	TGTGCCAGCAGTGCGGGGGGGAGGGATACGCAGTATTTT
-	-	TRBV6-1	TRBJ1-2	CASSEDGGYGYTF	TGTGCCAGCAGTGAGGATGGAGGGTACGGCTACACCTTC
-	-	TRBV27	TRBJ2-1	CASRQDSYNEQFF	TGTGCCAGCAGACAGGACTCCTACAATGAGCAGTTCTTC
-	-	TRBV5-1	TRBJ2-2	CASSLGWSDTGELFF	TGCGCCAGCAGCTTGGGATGGTCGGACACCGGGGAGCTGTTTTTT
-	once	TRBV29-1	TRBJ2-3	CSVETGSSSSTDTQYF	TGCAGCGTTGAAACAGGGAGTTCCTCTAGCACAGATACGCAGTATTTT
-	-	TRBV2	TRBJ1-3	CASVGQWTGGNTIYF	TGTGCCAGCGTTGGGCAGTGGACGGGGGGAAACACCATATATTTT
-	-	TRBV30	TRBJ1-2	CAWTLRVNYGYTF	TGTGCCTGGACTCTCAGGGTGAACTATGGCTACACCTTC
TRBD1	few	TRBV11-2	TRBJ1-2	CASSFQGAIVYGYTF	TGTGCCAGCAGCTTTCAGGGGGCGATAGTGTATGGCTACACCTTC
TRBD1	-	TRBV13	TRBJ1-1	CASSLGTGVGTEAFF	TGTGCCAGCAGCTTAGGGACAGGGGTCGGTACTGAAGCTTTCTTT
TRBD2	-	TRBV5-1	TRBJ2-5	CASRFSGRFEETQYF	TGCGCCAGCAGGTTTAGCGGGAGGTTTGAAGAGACCCAGTACTTC
-	-	TRBV6-1	TRBJ1-1	CALRENTEAFF	TGTGCGCTGAGGGAAAACACTGAAGCTTTCTTT
TRBD2	-	TRBV14	TRBJ2-7	CASSQDRASGGSREQYF	TGTGCCAGCAGCCAAGATCGAGCGAGCGGGGGATCCCGCGAGCAGTACTTC
-	-	TRBV9	TRBJ2-3	CASSGHPSVSQDTQYF	TGTGCCAGCAGCGGCCACCCTAGCGTATCACAGGATACGCAGTATTTT
TRBD1	-	TRBV19	TRBJ1-2	CASADRDYGYTF	TGTGCCAGTGCTGACAGGGACTATGGCTACACCTTC
TRBD2	-	TRBV6-4	TRBJ2-3	CASSESLAGGDTQYF	TGTGCCAGCAGTGAATCGCTAGCGGGAGGAGATACGCAGTATTTT
-	once	TRBV11-2	TRBJ1-4	CASSLLRGTNEKLFF	TGTGCCAGCAGCCTGCTACGAGGGACTAATGAAAAACTGTTTTTT
TRBD1	few	TRBV7-9	TRBJ2-2	CASSTTGDGELFF	TGTGCCAGCAGCACGACAGGGGACGGGGAGCTGTTTTTT
-	-	TRBV4-1	TRBJ1-2	CASSHGTGGPAGYTF	TGCGCCAGCAGCCATGGGACCGGGGGTCCGGCCGGCTACACCTTC
-	-	TRBV27	TRBJ1-3	CASSLWGDPGNTIYF	TGTGCCAGCAGTTTATGGGGAGATCCGGGAAACACCATATATTTT
-	-	TRBV5-1	TRBJ1-3	CASSLGSSGNTIYF	TGCGCCAGCTCCTTAGGGAGTTCTGGAAACACCATATATTTT
-	-	TRBV10-1	TRBJ2-2	CASSERGVNTGELFF	TGCGCCAGCAGTGAGCGGGGTGTGAACACCGGGGAGCTGTTTTTT
-	-	TRBV7-9	TRBJ1-1	CASSLGQRNTEAFF	TGTGCCAGCAGCTTAGGGCAAAGGAACACTGAAGCTTTCTTT
-	-	TRBV29-1	TRBJ2-2	CSVDARGSTGELFF	TGCAGCGTTGATGCTCGGGGGAGCACCGGGGAGCTGTTTTTT
-	few	TRBV14	TRBJ2-3	CASSPGDTQYF	TGTGCCAGCAGCCCGGGGGATACGCAGTATTTT
TRBD1	-	TRBV7-2	TRBJ2-2	CASRPGTGRTGELFF	TGTGCCAGCAGACCCGGGACAGGGAGGACCGGGGAGCTGTTTTTT
-	-	TRBV19	TRBJ1-6	CASSIAGNNSPLHF	TGTGCCAGTAGTATCGCCGGGAATAATTCACCCCTCCACTTT
-	once	TRBV5-4	TRBJ1-1	CASSWPLRGNTEAFF	TGTGCCAGCAGCTGGCCTCTTAGAGGAAACACTGAAGCTTTCTTT
-	-	TRBV21-1	TRBJ1-2	CASSKAFDRIYGYTF	TGTGCCAGCAGCAAAGCTTTCGACAGGATCTATGGCTACACCTTC
-	once	TRBV19	TRBJ2-2	CASRGGLYTGELFF	TGTGCCAGTAGGGGGGGTCTATACACCGGGGAGCTGTTTTTT
TRBD1	-	TRBV11-2	TRBJ1-2	CASSSGTGNGYTF	TGTGCCAGCAGTTCCGGGACAGGGAATGGCTACACCTTC
-	-	TRBV11-3	TRBJ2-5	CASSLDSYQETQYF	TGTGCCAGCAGCTTAGATTCATACCAAGAGACCCAGTACTTC
-	few	TRBV10-1	TRBJ2-7	CASGSTGPYEQYF	TGCGCCAGCGGATCTACAGGACCCTACGAGCAGTACTTC
TRBD1	-	TRBV6-1	TRBJ2-7	CASSERDREHEQYF	TGTGCCAGCAGTGAAAGGGACAGGGAACACGAGCAGTACTTC
-	-	TRBV9	TRBJ2-3	CASSVSSTDTQYF	TGTGCCAGCAGCGTAAGCAGCACAGATACGCAGTATTTT
-	-	TRBV21-1	TRBJ2-7	CATAPFSGGSYEQYF	TGTGCCACCGCCCCCTTCAGCGGAGGCTCCTACGAGCAGTACTTC
-	-	TRBV6-4	TRBJ1-5	CASSVQENQPQHF	TGTGCCAGCAGTGTACAGGAGAATCAGCCCCAGCATTTT
-	-	TRBV27	TRBJ1-6	CASRSPGGSPLHF	TGTGCCAGCAGATCCCCGGGGGGCTCACCCCTCCACTTT
TRBD2	few	TRBV5-4	TRBJ2-2	CASRTGGTGELFF	TGTGCCAGCAGGACGGGGGGTACCGGGGAGCTGTTTTTT
-	-	TRBV6-4	TRBJ1-2	CASSDSGPGYTF	TGTGCCAGCAGTGACTCGGGGCCGGGCTACACCTTC
-	-	TRBV6-1	TRBJ1-1	CASNSQNMNTEAFF	TGTGCCAGCAATTCACAGAACATGAACACTGAAGCTTTCTTT
-	-	TRBV2	TRBJ1-1	CASSDDRLEAFF	TGTGCCAGCAGTGACGACAGGCTTGAAGCTTTCTTT